Below are 29 T cell receptor beta chains sequenced from a single sample in a study of blood T cell repertoires in COVID-19. The method was immunoSEQ multiplex PCR; TCRdb's version includes in-frame clones alone and lacks a portion of them. In the table there are under 20,000 clones, 70% to 90% of which are singletons. The material sequenced was peripheral blood. These receptors originate from a human donor with active COVID-19. The donor label of this sample is uncertain.

The gene calls are TRBV19 and TRBJ2-3; 8 positions match TRBD2. CDR3 length equals 15 residues. CDR1 is LNHDA, CDR2 SQIVND, per germline (reference sequence). Germline trimming cut 5 bases from V and 3 bases from J; bases unmatched to any gene: 7. CDR3 DNA: TGTGCCAGTAGTGTCTTAGCGGGGAGAACAGATACGCAGTATTTT. Amino acid sequence: CASSVLAGRTDTQYF.

The J gene is TRBJ1-4, the V gene TRBV15, with D possibly being TRBD1 (5 bases). This CDR3 contains 15 residues. Trimming cost V 5 bases and J 8 bases, with 18 bases left between them. Germline loops: CDR1 LNHNV, CDR2 YYDKDF (reference sequence). CDR3 nucleotide sequence: TGTGCCACCAGCGCCGCCGCGGGGGAGAGGGAAAAACTGTTTTTT. This translates into CATSAAAGEREKLFF.

This clone occurred a few times. The chain employs TRBV6-5 and TRBJ1-5; D is unclear. CDR1 and CDR2 (germline): MNHEY, SVGAGI. The CDR3 length is 12 residues. V lost 7 bases and J 9 bases, leaving 13 bases between the germline ends. Here the CDR3 reads CASTDPPGPQHF. CDR3 DNA sequence: TGTGCCAGCACGGATCCCCCGGGGCCCCAGCATTTT.

The chain uses TRBV28 and TRBJ2-2; 14 nucleotides line up with TRBD2. This CDR3 comprises 18 residues. Germline loops: CDR1 MDHEN, CDR2 SYDVKM. V lost 5 bases to trimming and J lost 4 bases; unmatched junction nucleotides: 9. The chain's CDR3 is CASSPGTSGSVGTGELFF. The CDR3 region has the DNA TGTGCCAGCAGTCCTGGGACTAGCGGGAGTGTAGGCACCGGGGAGCTGTTTTTT.

This rearrangement joins TRBV5-4 to TRBJ2-5; 7 bases fit TRBD1. Germline CDR1 is SGHNT and CDR2 is YYREEE (reference sequence). The ends lost 4 bases at V and 4 bases at J; junction bases unmatched: 10. The CDR3 runs to 15 residues. The DNA of the CDR3 is TGTGCCAGCAGCCCAGAGGGGGCGGGTCGAGAGACCCAGTACTTC. Amino acids: CASSPEGAGRETQYF.

The rearrangement links TRBV5-4 to TRBJ2-7, with TRBD2 as a possible D gene (5 bases). The CDR3 contains 14 residues. The V end was cut by 0 bases, the J end by 6 bases, with 13 bases between. Germline-derived CDR1 and CDR2 are SGHNT and YYREEE (reference sequence). Here the CDR3 reads CASSLAGNHGEQYF. The CDR3 nucleotides read TGTGCCAGCAGCTTGGCCGGGAATCACGGCGAGCAGTACTTC.

In this sample, this clone is medium-sized. The chain carries TRBV10-3 and TRBJ1-6; 8 nucleotides agree with TRBD1. Losses at the gene ends were 2 bases for V and 7 bases for J; bases not matched to a gene: 1. This CDR3 is 14 amino acids long. Germline V gene sequence: CDR1 ENHRY, CDR2 SYGVKD. CDR3 DNA: TGTGCCATCAGTGAGACAGGGGGGAATTCACCCCTCCACTTT. Protein: CAISETGGNSPLHF.

The chain links TRBV12-3 or TRBV12-4 to TRBJ2-1; D might be TRBD2 (5 bases). Deletions cut 7 bases from V and 9 bases from J, with 13 bases between. The CDR3 spans 12 residues. The CDR3 here is CASKLDFGEQFF. CDR3 nucleotides: TGTGCCAGCAAGTTGGACTTTGGTGAGCAGTTCTTC.

The genes are TRBV21-1 and TRBJ2-1; the table's TRBD2 call for D was not verified on the DNA. TRBV21-1 counts as a pseudogene. The CDR3 consists of 13 residues. CDR3 nucleotide sequence: TGTGCCAGCAGCAAAGAGGTAGCGAGTGAGCAGTTCTTC. It encodes CASSKEVASEQFF.

V gene TRBV28 combines with J gene TRBJ2-1; weak D call: TRBD1 (6 bases). The CDR3 has 13 amino acids. Germline values: CDR1 MDHEN, CDR2 SYDVKM. Trimming removed 1 base from V and 13 bases from J, with 14 bases in between. CDR3 bases: TGTGCCAGCAGTTTATTTACCCAGGGACATCAGTTCTTC. Translating it yields CASSLFTQGHQFF.

V is TRBV11-2 and J is TRBJ2-7, with TRBD2 matching over 8 bases. The CDR3 contains 15 residues. Germline CDR1 is SGHAT and CDR2 is FQNNGV. V shed 6 bases and J 6 bases; nucleotides not matched to a gene: 13. Written as DNA, the CDR3 is TGTGCCAGCAGTTCGCCGGGACTAGGAAGGCCCGAGCAGTACTTC. Amino acid sequence: CASSSPGLGRPEQYF.

The CDR3 reads CASSLAGLAASTDTQYF. Here the CDR3 DNA reads TGTGCCAGCAGCTTAGCGGGACTAGCGGCTAGCACAGATACGCAGTATTTT. The V call is TRBV7-9, the J call TRBJ2-3; TRBD2 aligns across 11 bases. The germline V gene encodes CDR1 SEHNR and CDR2 FQNEAQ (reference sequence). This CDR3 contains 17 residues. The J segment lost 0 bases and the V segment lost 0 bases, leaving 2 bases of the junction unmatched.

This chain links TRBV29-1 with TRBJ2-1; TRBD2 aligns across 10 bases. In germline, CDR1 is SQVTM, CDR2 ANQGSEA. This CDR3 region has 14 residues. V gave up 5 bases and J gave up 9 bases; unmatched junction bases: 10. The chain's CDR3 is CSVLAGGGMGEQFF. CDR3 nucleotide sequence: TGCAGCGTTTTAGCGGGAGGAGGAATGGGTGAGCAGTTCTTC.

The chain recombines TRBV6-5 with TRBJ2-7; possibly TRBD2 for D (6 bases). The CDR3 has 14 amino acids. Germline CDR1 MNHEY, CDR2 SVGAGI. Trimming removed 8 bases at V and 2 bases at J, with 16 bases between. The CDR3 is CASGFGGITYEQYF. CDR3 nucleotide sequence: TGTGCCAGCGGCTTTGGGGGGATCACCTACGAGCAGTACTTC.

The J gene is TRBJ2-7, the V gene TRBV19, with TRBD2 matching over 9 bases. This CDR3 is built from 17 residues. The germline gives CDR1 LNHDA, CDR2 SQIVND (reference sequence). V lost 5 bases and J lost 5; bases outside the gene matches: 16. The DNA of the CDR3 is TGTGCCAGTAGTGGCGGGGGTAGCGGGAGTCTTATCGACGAGCAGTACTTC. This codes for CASSGGGSGSLIDEQYF. Full variable domain (rest looked up from reference TRBV19 and TRBJ2-7): DGGITQSPKYLFRKEGQNVTLSCEQNLNHDAMYWYRQDPGQGLRLIYYSQIVNDFQKGDIAEGYSVSREKKESFPLTVTSAQKNPTAFYLCASSGGGSGSLIDEQYFGPGTRLTVT.

The rearrangement uses TRBV5-1 and TRBJ2-2; no reliable D call. The CDR3 runs 16 residues. Germline V gene data show CDR1 as SGHRS and CDR2 as YFSETQ. V lost 0 bases to trimming and J lost 0 bases, with 9 bases between them. The CDR3 sequence is CASSLASLANTGELFF. The CDR3 DNA reads as TGCGCCAGCAGCTTGGCCAGTCTGGCGAACACCGGGGAGCTGTTTTTT.

The gene calls are TRBV7-6 and TRBJ2-2, with 10 bases fitting TRBD1. The CDR3 loop spans 16 amino acids. Germline lookup yields CDR1 SGHVS and CDR2 FNYEAQ. Trimming cost V 5 bases and J 1 base; bases outside gene matches: 4. CDR3 coding DNA: TGTGCCAGCAGCCGTGGGACAGGGGAGAACACCGGGGAGCTGTTTTTT. Encoded protein: CASSRGTGENTGELFF. Drawing the rest from reference TRBV7-6 and TRBJ2-2, the complete variable domain is GAGVSQSPRYKVTKRGQDVALRCDPISGHVSLYWYRQALGQGPEFLTYFNYEAQQDKSGLPNDRFSAERPEGSISTLTIQRTEQRDSAMYRCASSRGTGENTGELFFGEGSRLTVL.

The chain joins TRBV13 to TRBJ2-7; 9 bases agree with TRBD2. There are 18 residues in the CDR3. The ends lost 5 bases at V and 3 bases at J; junction bases unmatched: 17. In germline, CDR1 is PRHDT, CDR2 FYEKMQ (reference sequence). CDR3 in amino acids: CASSPSSGRTPRVYEQYF. The CDR3 DNA is TGTGCCAGCAGCCCCTCGAGCGGGAGGACCCCCAGGGTCTACGAGCAGTACTTC.

This chain joins TRBV10-2 and TRBJ2-3, with TRBD2 identical over 8 bases. The V segment lost 2 bases and the J segment 1 base; nucleotides outside the gene matches: 2. Germline values: CDR1 WSHSY, CDR2 SAAADI. CDR3 size: 15 residues. The CDR3 loop reads CASSEPAGGTDTQYF. In nucleotides, the CDR3 is TGCGCCAGCAGTGAGCCAGCGGGAGGCACAGATACGCAGTATTTT.

V is TRBV30 and J is TRBJ2-7; D may be TRBD2 (5 bases). CDR1 and CDR2 from the germline V gene are GTSNPN and SVGIG (reference sequence). V lost 1 base and J 6 bases, leaving 22 bases between the germline ends. The CDR3 runs 16 residues. CDR3 coding DNA: TGTGCCTGGAGTGCATCCCGTGTCGGGCGGGTACCCGAGCAGTACTTC. This translates into CAWSASRVGRVPEQYF. Full variable domain (missing parts from reference TRBV30 and TRBJ2-7): SQTIHQWPATLVQPVGSPLSLECTVEGTSNPNLYWYRQAAGRGLQLLFYSVGIGQISSEVPQNLSASRPQDRQFILSSKKLLLSDSGFYLCAWSASRVGRVPEQYFGPGTRLTVT.

The chain uses TRBV4-1 and TRBJ2-2; the match to TRBD1 covers 8 bases. CDR3 size: 16 residues. CDR1 is MGHRA and CDR2 is YSYEKL in the germline V gene. After removal of 3 bases from V and 4 bases from J, the junction contained 7 bases not matched to a gene. CDR3 sequence reads: CASSHLGQARTGELFF. The CDR3 DNA follows: TGCGCCAGCAGCCACCTGGGACAGGCCCGCACCGGGGAGCTGTTTTTT.

The chain combines TRBV28 with TRBJ2-3; 8 nucleotides agree with TRBD1. Unmatched junction bases numbered 10, after V lost 5 bases and J lost 3 bases. From germline, CDR1 is MDHEN and CDR2 SYDVKM. This CDR3 has 16 amino acids. Here the CDR3 reads CASSTNPGQVTDTQYF. In DNA form, the CDR3 reads TGTGCCAGCAGTACTAATCCGGGACAGGTAACAGATACGCAGTATTTT.

The chain has TRBV20-1 and TRBJ2-7; 10 bases line up with TRBD2. The CDR3 totals 15 residues. CDR1 and CDR2 (germline): DFQATT, SNEGSKA (reference sequence). Trimming at V came to 3 bases and at J to 6 bases, leaving 11 bases not matched to a gene. CDR3 nucleotides: TGCAGTGCTAGTTCTAGGCTAGCGGGAGTCGTCGAGCAGTACTTC. The encoded protein is CSASSRLAGVVEQYF.

The rearrangement joins TRBV12-5 to TRBJ2-1; 8 nucleotides match TRBD2. Trimming removed 5 bases from V and 8 bases from J; junction bases left unmatched: 14. This CDR3 is built from 16 residues. CDR1 is LGHNT and CDR2 is FRNRAP in the germline V gene. CDR3 nucleotides: TGTGCTAGTGGTCCGAGACGAGCGGGAGAGACCCATGAGCAGTTCTTC. Translated, it gives CASGPRRAGETHEQFF.

The V and J genes are TRBV12-3 or TRBV12-4 and TRBJ2-2; tentatively, D is TRBD1 (6 bases). The V end was cut by 3 bases, the J end by 6 bases, with 8 bases between. The CDR3 loop spans 13 amino acids. CDR3: CASSFQGPGELFF. The CDR3 DNA sequence: TGTGCCAGCAGTTTTCAGGGGCCCGGGGAGCTGTTTTTT.

The chain carries TRBV12-3 or TRBV12-4 and TRBJ2-3; D is unresolved. The CDR3 runs 11 residues. The V end lost 6 bases, the J end lost 6 bases, and 7 bases lay between the germline ends. CDR3 loop: CASSLQDTQYF. CDR3 DNA sequence: TGTGCCAGCAGCCTGCAGGATACGCAGTATTTT.

The V gene is TRBV24-1, the J gene TRBJ2-1; D not certain. The CDR3 spans 14 residues. Trimming cost V 4 bases and J 6 bases, with 12 bases left between them. Germline V gene lookup returns CDR1 KGHDR and CDR2 SFDVKD. CDR3 nucleotides: TGTGCCACCAGTGACGAGGTGGAAATCAATGAGCAGTTCTTC. Its translation is CATSDEVEINEQFF.

The chain is built from TRBV5-6 and TRBJ2-1; TRBD2 matches 7 bases. V dropped 3 bases and J dropped 8; count of bases not matched to a gene: 2. The CDR3 is made up of 12 amino acids. Germline-derived CDR1 and CDR2 are SGHDT and YYEEEE. CDR3 residues: CASSWDYYEQFF. The CDR3 DNA reads as TGTGCCAGCAGCTGGGACTATTATGAGCAGTTCTTC.

The V call is TRBV11-3, the J call TRBJ2-2, with 11 bases fitting TRBD2. CDR3 length equals 18 residues. Looked up from germline, CDR1 is SGHNT and CDR2 is YENEEA. Germline trimming cut 3 bases from V and 7 bases from J; bases unmatched to any gene: 13. The CDR3 loop reads CASSFFTGTSGISGELFF. The CDR3 nucleotides are TGTGCCAGCAGCTTCTTTACCGGGACTAGCGGAATTAGCGGGGAGCTGTTTTTT. Full variable domain (remainder filled in from reference TRBV11-3 and TRBJ2-2): EAGVVQSPRYKIIEKKQPVAFWCNPISGHNTLYWYLQNLGQGPELLIRYENEEAVDDSQLPKDRFSAERLKGVDSTLKIQPAELGDSAVYLCASSFFTGTSGISGELFFGEGSRLTVL.